This T cell receptor beta chain was sequenced during a study of OX40 agonist ivuxolimab in advanced cancers. Only in-frame clones appear in the TCRdb table, and some are missing; sequencing was by immunoSEQ multiplex PCR. The data show 63,000 or so clones, approximately 78% seen once. Germline values: CDR1 SGHKS, CDR2 YYEKEE (reference sequence). V lost 5 bases and J 3 bases, leaving 16 bases between the germline ends. The CDR3 is made up of 15 amino acids. The material sequenced was CD4+ or CD8+ T cells sorted from blood, taken in a trial of the OX40 agonist ivuxolimab. The chain joins TRBV5-5 to TRBJ2-3; D unresolved. The sequence came from an adult with an advanced solid tumor such as melanoma, head and neck, liver or kidney cancer. This chain's CDR3 is CASSYLTTETDTQYF. The CDR3 region has the DNA TGTGCCAGCAGTTATCTGACGACCGAGACAGATACGCAGTATTTT.